The subject of this entry is one T cell receptor beta chain. The antigen remains undetermined. These data belong to a study of T cell responses to AZD1222 COVID-19 vaccine. Profiling relied on immunoSEQ multiplex PCR, and the TCRdb table lists in-frame clones only, not all of them. The sample holds more than 100,000 clones, approximately 85% seen once. Findings and caveats of the study: There were repertoire samples only from the period after the peak T cell response. In a largely white British group with more females than males, clonal diversity was possibly underestimated.

The ends lost 4 bases at V and 2 bases at J; junction bases unmatched: 4. Germline V gives CDR1 LGHNA, CDR2 YNFKEQ. The CDR3 is 14 residues long. The chain has TRBV4-2 and TRBJ2-7, with TRBD1 matching over 8 bases. The sequenced sample was peripheral blood, obtained on day 0 of AZD1222 vaccination. The clonotype was recovered from an adult in good health. The CDR3 loop is CASSPGTGAYEQYF. CDR3 nucleotide sequence: TGTGCCAGCAGCCCCGGGACAGGAGCCTACGAGCAGTACTTC.